The clone carrying this T cell receptor (beta chain) has only one observation. Its matching antigen is unknown. Germline loops: CDR1 MNHEY, CDR2 SMNVEV (reference sequence). After removal of 4 bases from V and 3 bases from J, the junction contained 2 bases not matched to a gene. The CDR3 loop spans 13 amino acids. This record comes from a study of cytomegalovirus exposure and HLA in healthy donors. 60 Vbeta and 13 Jbeta primers were used in PCR. Repertoires were generated with immunoSEQ multiplex PCR, while TCRdb's copy carries only in-frame clones and drops some. The sample includes 100,000 to 150,000 clones, roughly 72% of them seen just once. General study results and limits: Later analysis associated a missense DCLRE1C variant with TCR beta V- and J-gene trimming.

What was sequenced was PBMCs. The sequence was obtained from a man aged 35 to 55 in good health and CMV-seropositive. This rearrangement joins TRBV27 to TRBJ1-2, with 7 bases aligning to TRBD1. The CDR3 protein is CASSSDRYYGYTF. CDR3 coding DNA: TGTGCCAGCAGTTCGGACAGGTACTATGGCTACACCTTC.